This note documents a single T cell receptor (beta chain) sequence. The data were taken from a study of blood T cell repertoires in COVID-19. Study as a whole: Samples came from the United States, Italy and Spain, spanning acute and convalescent COVID-19. The analysed material was cDNA or gDNA that came from T cells, B-cell-depleted T cells, or PBMCs.

The CDR3 runs to 15 residues. CDR1 LGHDT and CDR2 YNNKEL come from the germline V gene (reference sequence). J gave up 10 bases and V 2 bases, and 7 bases lay outside the gene matches. Original analysis: Nucleated cell counts were estimated from reference gene primer amplification. The method was immunoSEQ multiplex PCR; TCRdb's version includes in-frame clones alone and lacks a portion of them. The V and J calls and the clone size are those of that table, but D and trimming were determined from the DNA. The sample gives about 47,000 clones, about 83% of which show up once; about 7% is in the top ten.

The TCR originated in a man between 65 and 80 years old with active COVID-19. The sample taken for sequencing was peripheral blood. V gene TRBV3-1 (or the pseudogene TRBV3-2) combines with J gene TRBJ2-1; the match to TRBD2 covers 11 bases. The CDR3 DNA follows: TGTGCCAGCAGCCAAAATAGCGGGGGGGTCGGAGAGCAGTTCTTC. Its translation is CASSQNSGGVGEQFF.